A selection of T cell receptor beta chains follows, all from one sample in a study of blood T cells in healthy people across ages. Using its own MiXCR run on the 5' RACE reads, TCRdb lists one record per CDR3 protein. The sample has about 730,000 distinct CDR3 sequences, roughly two fifths seen once. The source material was blood. All receptors derive from a woman aged 60-75 years in good health. CDR3s include the opening cysteine and the closing phenylalanine or tryptophan. The D gene is left open where the match is weak. The size entry is marked missing in some rows and otherwise reads once, few, many or a size class.

>TRBV27|TRBJ1-5|few|-
TGTGCCAGGCTGGGGCAGAGCAATCAGCCCCAGCATTTT
CARLGQSNQPQHF
>TRBV18|TRBJ1-6|-|TRBD1
TGTGCCAGCTCACGGGGACAGGGAAACGATAATTCACCCCTCCACTTT
CASSRGQGNDNSPLHF
>TRBV20-1|TRBJ2-7|-|TRBD1
TGCAGTGCTAGTGGGGACAGGGGGGTTATTAACGAGCAGTACTTC
CSASGDRGVINEQYF
>TRBV28|TRBJ2-3|few|-
TGTGCCAGCACCACTGGGGACCTGACAGATACGCAGTATTTT
CASTTGDLTDTQYF
>TRBV6-5|TRBJ1-2|few|-
TGTGCCAGCAGTTACGATGAAAAGGGGTCGTATGGCTACACCTTC
CASSYDEKGSYGYTF
>TRBV20-1|TRBJ2-7|few|TRBD2
TGCAGTGCTACCGCCGGGACTAGCGAAAAGAGCGAGCAGTACTTC
CSATAGTSEKSEQYF
>TRBV18|TRBJ2-1|few|-
TGTGCCAGCTCACCGACAGTCCCTGATGAGCAGTTCTTC
CASSPTVPDEQFF
>TRBV12-3/TRBV12-4|TRBJ2-5|-|-
TGTGCCAGCAGGCCCACCTTATGGAACCTCCAAGAGGCCCAGTACTTC
CASRPTLWNLQEAQYF
>TRBV20-1|TRBJ2-7|-|-
TGCAGTGCCCCCCCCCAGGGGCTAGTTGAGCAGTACTTC
CSAPPQGLVEQYF
>TRBV7-9|TRBJ2-1|-|TRBD2
TGTGCCAGCAGCCCGGGACCGGGACTAGCGGGGGGCCACAATGAGCAGTTCTTC
CASSPGPGLAGGHNEQFF
>TRBV15|TRBJ2-1|once|-
TGTGCCACCAGCACAGGGTACCCCGACAATGAGCAGTTCTTC
CATSTGYPDNEQFF
>TRBV6-4|TRBJ2-3|-|TRBD1
TGTGCCAGCAGGACAGGGTGGTGGGCAGATACGCAGTATTTT
CASRTGWWADTQYF
>TRBV11-2|TRBJ2-3|-|TRBD1
TGTGCCAGCAGCCCCGAGTGGGACAGGGTGACAGATACGCAGTATTTT
CASSPEWDRVTDTQYF
>TRBV20-1|TRBJ1-6|-|-
TGCAGTGCGCCCGAGGGGAGGCTTCTGGGAAATTCACCCCTCCACTTT
CSAPEGRLLGNSPLHF
>TRBV29-1|TRBJ2-7|-|TRBD2
TGCAGCGGGACAGTTGGCGGGAGGGACAATGAGCAGTACTTC
CSGTVGGRDNEQYF
>TRBV4-2|TRBJ1-1|-|-
TGTGCCAGCAGCCAAGATGGGGGGCAGAGAACTGAAGCTTTCTTT
CASSQDGGQRTEAFF
>TRBV20-1|TRBJ2-7|once|-
TGCAGTGCTAGAGATCTCGGACCGGAGCAGTACTTC
CSARDLGPEQYF
>TRBV6-2/TRBV6-3|TRBJ2-5|many|-
TGTGCCAGCAGCGGGACACCTTCACGGGAGACCCAGTACTTC
CASSGTPSRETQYF
>TRBV27|TRBJ2-4|few|-
TGTGCCAGCAGTTCTCGCGGGGTTGGGGCTAACATTCAGTACTTC
CASSSRGVGANIQYF
>TRBV3-1|TRBJ1-5|-|-
TGTGCCAGCAGCCGAGGGTCTTATCAGCCCCAGCATTTT
CASSRGSYQPQHF